The 14 T cell receptor beta chains reported below all come from one sample, sequenced in a study of human T cells and chemical hapten exposure. The time point: patch test 2, 6 weeks after DPC sensitization. Treatment described: therapeutic diphenylcyclopropenone sensitization with weekly scalp DPC. TCRdb ran MiXCR on the RACE reads and lists one entry per CDR3 protein. The top ten hold approximately 2.8% of the sample, which has more than 85,000 distinct CDR3 sequences, roughly 9% seen once. Sequenced here: whole blood, sampled in connection with sensitization to the hapten diphenylcyclopropenone (DPC). Every receptor here comes from a woman aged 40 to 50 with alopecia areata. Some clones in this sample may be carry-over from other donors' samples.

This clonotype was detected only a few times. This rearrangement joins TRBV19 to TRBJ2-1; 12 bases align to TRBD2. V was pared by 7 bases and J by 4 bases, with 5 bases of the junction left unmatched. Germline V gives CDR1 LNHDA, CDR2 SQIVND (reference sequence). This CDR3 has 15 amino acids. CDR3 bases: TGTGCCAGTACCCTAGGGACTAGCGGGTACAATGAGCAGTTCTTC. It specifies CASTLGTSGYNEQFF.

The V and J genes are TRBV3-1 and TRBJ2-5; a weak D match, TRBD2 (5 bases). Trimming left V 3 bases short and J 2 bases short, with 10 bases between. The germline V gene has CDR1 LGHDT and CDR2 YNNKEL (reference sequence). The length of the CDR3 is 14 residues. CDR3: CASSHRRGQETQYF. CDR3 in DNA: TGTGCCAGCAGCCACCGACGCGGGCAAGAGACCCAGTACTTC.

The chain has TRBV4-3 and TRBJ2-2; the match to TRBD2 covers 11 bases. With 0 bases clipped from V and 5 bases from J, the junction kept 2 bases outside the gene matches. This CDR3 has 16 amino acids. Germline loops: CDR1 LGHNA, CDR2 YSLEER. The DNA of the CDR3 is TGCGCCAGCAGCCAAGATCCTAGCGGGGGGACCGGGGAGCTGTTTTTT. It codes for CASSQDPSGGTGELFF.

In its sample, this clonotype was seen a few times. The rearrangement joins TRBV7-2 to TRBJ2-5; unclear D gene. In germline, CDR1 is SGHTA, CDR2 FQGNSA. The germline V and J ends were trimmed by 5 bases and 5 bases, with 18 bases remaining between them. The CDR3 loop spans 15 amino acids. As DNA, the CDR3 is TGTGCCAGCAGCATCGCCCAGACTGGTGCGGAGACCCAGTACTTC. It specifies CASSIAQTGAETQYF. Based on the CDR3 plus reference TRBV7-2 and TRBJ2-5, the full variable domain is GAGVSQSPSNKVTEKGKDVELRCDPISGHTALYWYRQSLGQGLEFLIYFQGNSAPDKSGLPSDRFSAERTGGSVSTLTIQRTQQEDSAVYLCASSIAQTGAETQYFGPGTRLLVL.

This clonotype was counted at least ten times. This rearrangement joins TRBV13 to TRBJ2-5; 8 bases match TRBD1. The CDR3 runs to 14 residues. Trimming took 6 bases from V and 5 from J; bases not matched to a gene: 8. Germline-derived CDR1 and CDR2 are PRHDT and FYEKMQ (reference sequence). This CDR3 reads CASRRQGALETQYF. CDR3 coding DNA: TGTGCCAGCAGACGGCAGGGGGCTTTGGAGACCCAGTACTTC.

At least ten counts were recorded for this clonotype. V gene TRBV6-2 or TRBV6-3 combines with J gene TRBJ1-5, with TRBD1 as a possible D gene (5 bases). Germline CDR1 and CDR2: MNHEY and SVGEGT. There are 15 residues in the CDR3. V was clipped by 2 bases and J by 4 bases, with 12 bases between them. The DNA of the CDR3 is TGTGCCAGCAGTTACCTCAGGGCGATAAATCAGCCCCAGCATTTT. It specifies CASSYLRAINQPQHF.

This chain links TRBV4-1 with TRBJ2-4, with 7 bases identical to TRBD1. With 4 bases clipped from V and 0 bases from J, the junction kept 12 bases outside the gene matches. CDR1 is MGHRA and CDR2 is YSYEKL in the germline V gene. CDR3 length equals 18 residues. The CDR3 DNA is TGCGCCAGCAGCCCCGGGGACAGCAACGTTCTAGCCAAAAACATTCAGTACTTC. This codes for CASSPGDSNVLAKNIQYF.

CDR3 DNA: TGTGCCAGCCAAGGGGCCTACGAGCAGTACTTC. Amino acid sequence: CASQGAYEQYF. The chain combines TRBV7-6 with TRBJ2-7; possibly TRBD1 for D (5 bases). The germline V gene encodes CDR1 SGHVS and CDR2 FNYEAQ. The CDR3 contains 11 residues. V lost 8 bases and J 2 bases, leaving 7 bases between the germline ends.

This clonotype has a count of ten or more. The chain recombines TRBV7-2 with TRBJ2-5; the D gene is possibly TRBD2 (5 bases). CDR3 size: 15 residues. V lost 1 base, J lost 7 bases, and 16 bases lay in between. From germline, CDR1 is SGHTA and CDR2 FQGNSA. The CDR3 coding sequence is TGTGCCAGCAGCTTAGTTGGCCAGTCGGGGTCGACCCAGTACTTC. Translation: CASSLVGQSGSTQYF. Variable domain in full (rest from reference TRBV7-2 and TRBJ2-5): GAGVSQSPSNKVTEKGKDVELRCDPISGHTALYWYRQSLGQGLEFLIYFQGNSAPDKSGLPSDRFSAERTGGSVSTLTIQRTQQEDSAVYLCASSLVGQSGSTQYFGPGTRLLVL.

The chain combines TRBV27 with TRBJ2-5; TRBD1 is a possible D gene (5 bases). V lost 8 bases to trimming and J lost 0 bases, with 7 bases between them. The germline gives CDR1 MNHEY, CDR2 SMNVEV (reference sequence). This CDR3 has 12 amino acids. CDR3 coding DNA: TGTGCCAGCTGGACATACCAAGAGACCCAGTACTTC. Translated, it gives CASWTYQETQYF.

This clonotype was observed a single time. Given a much more abundant clone one base away, this may be a read error. This chain connects TRBV20-1 to TRBJ1-6; D gene uncertain. V lost 5 bases and J 0 bases, leaving 8 bases between the germline ends. This CDR3 region has 14 residues. Germline loops: CDR1 DFQATT, CDR2 SNEGSKA (reference sequence). As DNA, the CDR3 is TGCAGTGCTCAGAGCGGCTCCTATAATTCACCCCTCCACTTT. The encoded protein is CSAQSGSYNSPLHF.

The chain uses TRBV28 and TRBJ1-5; tentatively, D is TRBD1 (5 bases). There are 13 residues in the CDR3. The V gene's germline CDR1 is MDHEN and CDR2 SYDVKM. V lost 5 bases and J 6 bases, leaving 11 bases between the germline ends. In DNA, the CDR3 is TGTGCCAGCAGTACCCCGAGGGGTCAGCCCCAGCATTTT. It translates to CASSTPRGQPQHF. Combining the CDR3 with reference TRBV28 and TRBJ1-5 gives the whole variable domain DVKVTQSSRYLVKRTGEKVFLECVQDMDHENMFWYRQDPGLGLRLIYFSYDVKMKEKGDIPEGYSVSREKKERFSLILESASTNQTSMYLCASSTPRGQPQHFGDGTRLSIL.

This clonotype was observed at least ten times. This CDR3 reads CSARDHATGYKPEQFF. In DNA form, the CDR3 reads TGCAGTGCTAGAGATCACGCCACAGGGTATAAACCTGAGCAGTTCTTC. The V gene is TRBV20-1, the J gene TRBJ2-1; D possibly corresponds to TRBD1 (6 bases). V lost 0 bases and J lost 9, with 21 bases in between. The germline gives CDR1 DFQATT, CDR2 SNEGSKA (reference sequence). The CDR3 loop spans 16 amino acids.

This clonotype was observed many times. CDR3 bases: TGTGCCAGCAGCTTAGGGGTCTTGGCAGATACGCAGTATTTT. Residues: CASSLGVLADTQYF. The genes are TRBV7-2 and TRBJ2-3; D gene uncertain. Germline values: CDR1 SGHTA, CDR2 FQGNSA. This CDR3 has 14 residues. Trimming removed 1 base at V and 4 bases at J, with 9 bases between.